This T cell receptor beta chain emerged from a study of blood T cell repertoires in COVID-19. Whole-study context: Some COVID-19 samples were acute and others convalescent; all came from the United States, Italy and Spain.

Germline-derived CDR1 and CDR2 are KGHSH and LQKENI. The CDR3 loop spans 16 amino acids. The V and J ends lost 3 bases and 1 base, in that order; junction bases with no gene match: 8. TCRdb's table, derived via immunoSEQ multiplex PCR, lists solely in-frame clones and lacks some. The sample shows 55,000 to 85,000 clones, over 75% of them seen only once. Specimen: peripheral blood. The receptor was derived from a woman aged 18-29 years with acute or convalescent COVID-19. The chain uses TRBV18 and TRBJ1-2; 7 bases map to TRBD1. The CDR3 DNA is TGTGCCAGCTCACCGGCAAACACAGGGGTTAACTATGGCTACACCTTC. Protein sequence: CASSPANTGVNYGYTF.